The entry below describes one T cell receptor beta chain. This specimen belongs to a study of blood T cell repertoires in COVID-19. Turning to the study itself: Material from acute and convalescent COVID-19 was sourced from the United States, Italy and Spain. T cells, B-cell-depleted T cells, or PBMCs supplied cDNA or gDNA.

Original analysis: Scientists estimated how many nucleated cells there were by amplifying reference gene primers. Sequenced by immunoSEQ multiplex PCR; TCRdb stores in-frame clones only, minus some. The V and J calls and clone size are taken from that table; D and trimming were inferred from the DNA. The table includes about 140,000 clones, roughly 90% detected once. Input material: peripheral blood. The origin of this receptor is a human donor in a cohort sampled during active COVID-19.

The CDR3 here is CASSQAIASTDTQYF. CDR3 bases: TGTGCCAGCAGCCAAGCGATAGCTAGCACAGATACGCAGTATTTT. The rearrangement joins TRBV4-2 to TRBJ2-3; no definite D call. With 1 base removed from V and 0 bases from J, the gap between germline ends came to 8 bases. Germline CDR1 LGHNA, CDR2 YNFKEQ. The CDR3 extends over 15 amino acids.